Listed below are T cell receptor beta chains from one sample, sequenced in a study of response to subunit inactivated influenza vaccine. MiXCR was run by TCRdb on the RT-PCR reads, yielding one entry per CDR3 protein. The sample carries 500,000 to 600,000 distinct CDR3 sequences, over 10% recorded once. The sequenced sample was PBMCs from blood, obtained 35 to 45 days after vaccination. Receptor source: a man in his fifties or sixties who received an inactivated influenza vaccine. Each CDR3 is given with its conserved first and last residue. A D gene is named only where the DNA matches it firmly. The size of a clone is reported for some rows only, either as once, few or many, or as a class for expanded clones.

cdr3_nt | cdr3_aa | d_call | j_call | v_call | clone_size
TGCGCCAGCAGCCAAGAAACTAGCGGATCTGGGGCCAACGTCCTGACTTTC | CASSQETSGSGANVLTF | TRBD2 | TRBJ2-6 | TRBV4-1 | NA
TGCAGTGCTAGAGTCGGGGACAGGGGGCGCGGCACTGAAGCTTTCTTT | CSARVGDRGRGTEAFF | TRBD1 | TRBJ1-1 | TRBV20-1 | NA
TGTGCCAGCAGTTTGTTTCTGGGGACAAGCTACAATGAGCAGTTCTTC | CASSLFLGTSYNEQFF | NA | TRBJ2-1 | TRBV28 | few
TGCAGCGTCGTTCCCGGGACAACTCCTGAGACCCAGTACTTC | CSVVPGTTPETQYF | NA | TRBJ2-5 | TRBV29-1 | many
TGCAGTGCTAGACGCTCCGGGGGTACAGCTTCCAATCAGCCCCAGCATTTT | CSARRSGGTASNQPQHF | NA | TRBJ1-5 | TRBV20-1 | NA
TGCGCCAGCAGCTTGGGGGTTAGGAGGGGTATGGTCTACAATGAGCAGTTCTTC | CASSLGVRRGMVYNEQFF | NA | TRBJ2-1 | TRBV5-1 | few
TGTGCCAGCAGCGTTGGGGTAGCGGGAGGCAATGAGCAGTTCTTC | CASSVGVAGGNEQFF | TRBD2 | TRBJ2-1 | TRBV9 | few
TGTGCCAGCAGCCCCGGGACCCCCGTCAATGAGCAGTTCTTC | CASSPGTPVNEQFF | NA | TRBJ2-1 | TRBV7-2 | few
TGCGCCAGCAGCTTTCAGGGTGATCACACCGGGGAGCTGTTTTTT | CASSFQGDHTGELFF | NA | TRBJ2-2 | TRBV5-1 | NA
TGTGCCAGCAGTCAATCAAACAGCCGGGGCGAGCAGTACTTC | CASSQSNSRGEQYF | NA | TRBJ2-7 | TRBV6-1 | NA
TGTGCCAGCAGCCGAAGGCGAAGCGAGCAGTACTTC | CASSRRRSEQYF | NA | TRBJ2-7 | TRBV7-9 | NA
TGCGCCAGCAGCGCGACTAGCGGGGCTTACAATGAGCAGTTCTTC | CASSATSGAYNEQFF | TRBD2 | TRBJ2-1 | TRBV5-1 | few
TGTGCCTTCAGTCCGGGACAGGGAATATTTTCGGACACCGGGGAGCTGTTTTTT | CAFSPGQGIFSDTGELFF | TRBD1 | TRBJ2-2 | TRBV2 | NA
TGTGCCAGCAGTCTGGACCATGAGCAGTTCTTC | CASSLDHEQFF | NA | TRBJ2-1 | TRBV5-6 | many
TGCGCCAGCAGCGCGGACAGTAATAATGAAAAACTGTTTTTT | CASSADSNNEKLFF | NA | TRBJ1-4 | TRBV5-1 | many
TGTGCCAGCAGCCCGACAGGGGGCTTTCAGCCCCAGCATTTT | CASSPTGGFQPQHF | TRBD1 | TRBJ1-5 | TRBV7-6 | NA
TGTGCCAGTTTGCCTAGCGGGATACAACGTTACAATGAGCAGTTCTTC | CASLPSGIQRYNEQFF | TRBD2 | TRBJ2-1 | TRBV19 | few
TGTGCCAGCAGCTTAGAACAGGTTAACTATGGCTACACCTTC | CASSLEQVNYGYTF | NA | TRBJ1-2 | TRBV7-8 | few
TGTGCCAGCAGCTTAAGCTCAGGATCTAATCAGCCCCAGCATTTT | CASSLSSGSNQPQHF | NA | TRBJ1-5 | TRBV7-9 | few
TGTGCCAGCAAGCAACAGGGGGCGCAAGAAAAACTGTTTTTT | CASKQQGAQEKLFF | TRBD1 | TRBJ1-4 | TRBV12-3/TRBV12-4 | few
TGTGCCAGCAGTGATACGGGACTAGCGGGGCGCAGGGGGACCCAGTACTTC | CASSDTGLAGRRGTQYF | TRBD2 | TRBJ2-5 | TRBV2 | NA
TGTGCCAGCAGTTTAGCCCCAGCGGGAGGTGACGAGCAGTACTTC | CASSLAPAGGDEQYF | TRBD2 | TRBJ2-7 | TRBV12-3/TRBV12-4 | few
TGTGCCTGCGGGACTAGCGGGAGACCCTACGAGCAGTACTTC | CACGTSGRPYEQYF | TRBD2 | TRBJ2-7 | TRBV30 | few
TGTGCCAGCAGTGAAAGGAGCGCCGTGAACACCGGGGAGCTGTTTTTT | CASSERSAVNTGELFF | NA | TRBJ2-2 | TRBV2 | few
TGTGCCAGCAGCTTAGCAAGGGCCGAGCAGTACTTC | CASSLARAEQYF | NA | TRBJ2-7 | TRBV7-2 | many
TGTGCCAGCAGTTTATTCGGGGAATTAGCCAAAAACATTCAGTACTTC | CASSLFGELAKNIQYF | NA | TRBJ2-4 | TRBV12-3/TRBV12-4 | NA
TGTGCCAGCAGCTGGGGGCGGGGGGCTTCCTACGAGCAGTACTTC | CASSWGRGASYEQYF | TRBD2 | TRBJ2-7 | TRBV27 | few
TGTGCCAGCAGCCAAGGTTTACAGGGACTCTATGGCTACACCTTC | CASSQGLQGLYGYTF | NA | TRBJ1-2 | TRBV3-1 | NA
TGCGCCAGCAGCTTGGTCGGGGGGCTGAGAGATACGCAGTATTTT | CASSLVGGLRDTQYF | NA | TRBJ2-3 | TRBV5-1 | few
TGCGCCAGCAGCGCCCGGGACAGGGACGGACCCCTCCACTTT | CASSARDRDGPLHF | TRBD1 | TRBJ1-6 | TRBV5-1 | few
TGTGCCAGCAGCGCGACTCCGGGACAGGGCGCCTACGAGCAGTACTTC | CASSATPGQGAYEQYF | TRBD1 | TRBJ2-7 | TRBV7-9 | few
TGTGCCAGCAGCCAAGGGGACAGCATGAACACTGAAGCTTTCTTT | CASSQGDSMNTEAFF | TRBD1 | TRBJ1-1 | TRBV4-2 | many
TGCGCCAGCAGCCAAGAACCTGGGTACTTAGTGAATGAGCAGTTCTTC | CASSQEPGYLVNEQFF | NA | TRBJ2-1 | TRBV4-3 | NA
TGTGCTAGTGGCCACAGGGGACGACAAGAGACCCAGTACTTC | CASGHRGRQETQYF | TRBD1 | TRBJ2-5 | TRBV12-5 | few
TGCGCCAGCAGCTTGACAGGGGGCTTAAGGGGCACAGATACGCAGTATTTT | CASSLTGGLRGTDTQYF | TRBD1 | TRBJ2-3 | TRBV5-1 | few
TGTACCAGCAGTCCAGCGGTAGGGCCCTCGTATGGACCCTACGAGCAGTACTTC | CTSSPAVGPSYGPYEQYF | NA | TRBJ2-7 | TRBV28 | NA
TGTGCCAGCAGAGACAGGGGGGGGGAGCAGTACTTC | CASRDRGGEQYF | TRBD1 | TRBJ2-7 | TRBV12-3/TRBV12-4 | NA
TGCAGCGTGGAGACTAGCGATACCTACGAGCAGTACTTC | CSVETSDTYEQYF | TRBD2 | TRBJ2-7 | TRBV29-1 | few
TGTGCCAGCAGCTTAAATAGGGGCGGGAGTGCAAATGAGCAGTTCTTC | CASSLNRGGSANEQFF | TRBD2 | TRBJ2-1 | TRBV7-2 | NA
TGTGCCAGCAGCTTCAGGACACGGGAGACCCAGTACTTC | CASSFRTRETQYF | NA | TRBJ2-5 | TRBV5-4 | NA
TGTGCCAGCAGCCAAGGATTGGGGGGCTTTTACGAGCAGTACTTC | CASSQGLGGFYEQYF | NA | TRBJ2-7 | TRBV14 | NA
TGCGCCAGCAGCCAAATGAGGGTGGTGAACACTGAAGCTTTCTTT | CASSQMRVVNTEAFF | NA | TRBJ1-1 | TRBV4-3 | few
TGTGCCAGCAGCTTACCTGAAGCCAAAAACATTCAGTACTTC | CASSLPEAKNIQYF | NA | TRBJ2-4 | TRBV7-9 | few
TGTGCCAGCAGTTCACACGGACAGGGGAACACTGAAGCTTTCTTT | CASSSHGQGNTEAFF | TRBD1 | TRBJ1-1 | TRBV12-3/TRBV12-4 | NA
TGTGCCAGCAGTCCCTCGGACAGGAACACTGAAGCTTTCTTT | CASSPSDRNTEAFF | NA | TRBJ1-1 | TRBV12-3/TRBV12-4 | NA
TGTGCCAGCAGTTTATCCAGGCTCCTCTACGAGCAGTACTTC | CASSLSRLLYEQYF | NA | TRBJ2-7 | TRBV12-3/TRBV12-4 | NA
TGCAGTGCCGGAGACCTACCGGGGCAGCCCCAGCATTTT | CSAGDLPGQPQHF | NA | TRBJ1-5 | TRBV20-1 | many
TGCAGTGCTAGTCAGGGGCCCCTCACAGATACGCAGTATTTT | CSASQGPLTDTQYF | NA | TRBJ2-3 | TRBV20-1 | NA
TGCGCCAGCAACCAAAGGGGTATCGGGACAGGGGAGCAGTACTTC | CASNQRGIGTGEQYF | TRBD1 | TRBJ2-7 | TRBV5-1 | few
TGCAGTGCTACACCCCCCGGGGGGCCCTACAATGAGCAGTTCTTC | CSATPPGGPYNEQFF | NA | TRBJ2-1 | TRBV20-1 | NA
TGTGCCAGCAGTCGACACGGCTACGAGCAGTACTTC | CASSRHGYEQYF | NA | TRBJ2-7 | TRBV28 | many
TGCGCCAGCAGCTTGGAGGGCGGTAGACGGATCGCAGATACGCAGTATTTT | CASSLEGGRRIADTQYF | NA | TRBJ2-3 | TRBV5-1 | NA
TGTGCCAGCAGTCACGCTACTAGCGGGAGGGCGGGTACGCAGTATTTT | CASSHATSGRAGTQYF | TRBD2 | TRBJ2-3 | TRBV28 | few
TGTGCCAGCCAGGGGTTCACTGGGACCCAGTACTTC | CASQGFTGTQYF | NA | TRBJ2-5 | TRBV28 | few
TGCAGTGCTAGAGATCTCGGGGCAGAAAGGCAGCCCCAGCATTTT | CSARDLGAERQPQHF | NA | TRBJ1-5 | TRBV20-1 | many
TGTGCCATCCGGGAAGGGACGTTTGAAGCTTTCTTT | CAIREGTFEAFF | NA | TRBJ1-1 | TRBV10-3 | NA